These T cell receptor beta chains were read from a single sample in a study of blood T cell repertoires in COVID-19. Assay used: immunoSEQ multiplex PCR; TCRdb lists only in-frame clones, some missing. This repertoire shows just under 350,000 clones, over 70% found once; its top ten account for around 3%. The sample taken for sequencing was peripheral blood. The receptor set was obtained from a young man with active or convalescent COVID-19. CDR3s include the opening cysteine and the closing phenylalanine or tryptophan. A D gene is named only where the DNA matches it firmly. Only some rows state a clone size, as once, few, many or a class for expanded clones.

j_call: TRBJ2-7
cdr3_length: 14
v_call: TRBV5-1
d_call: TRBD1
clone_size: NA
cdr3_aa: CASSLADRDYEQYF
cdr3_nt: TGCGCCAGCAGCTTGGCGGACAGGGACTACGAGCAGTACTTC

j_call: TRBJ1-1
cdr3_length: 11
v_call: TRBV28
d_call: TRBD1
clone_size: NA
cdr3_aa: CATDRGTEAFF
cdr3_nt: TGTGCCACCGACAGGGGCACTGAAGCTTTCTTT

j_call: TRBJ2-5
cdr3_length: 17
v_call: TRBV4-1
d_call: TRBD2
clone_size: NA
cdr3_aa: CASSQGLTSWVQETQYF
cdr3_nt: TGCGCCAGCAGCCAAGGCCTGACTAGCTGGGTCCAAGAGACCCAGTACTTC

j_call: TRBJ2-7
cdr3_length: 15
v_call: TRBV6-5
d_call: NA
clone_size: NA
cdr3_aa: CASSYSRETDYEQYF
cdr3_nt: TGTGCCAGCAGTTACTCCAGGGAAACTGACTACGAGCAGTACTTC

j_call: TRBJ2-3
cdr3_length: 14
v_call: TRBV28
d_call: NA
clone_size: NA
cdr3_aa: CASSLSGGTDTQYF
cdr3_nt: TGTGCCAGCAGTTTATCAGGGGGCACAGATACGCAGTATTTT

j_call: TRBJ2-2
cdr3_length: 17
v_call: TRBV6-6
d_call: TRBD2
clone_size: once
cdr3_aa: CASSPLLAEKSTGELFF
cdr3_nt: TGTGCCAGCAGTCCCCTTCTAGCGGAGAAGAGCACCGGGGAGCTGTTTTTT

j_call: TRBJ1-4
cdr3_length: 14
v_call: TRBV2
d_call: NA
clone_size: NA
cdr3_aa: CASSDAGNNEKLFF
cdr3_nt: TGTGCCAGCAGTGATGCAGGGAATAATGAAAAACTGTTTTTT

j_call: TRBJ1-2
cdr3_length: 18
v_call: TRBV10-3
d_call: NA
clone_size: NA
cdr3_aa: CAISETDGGKRLYYGYTF
cdr3_nt: TGTGCCATCAGTGAAACGGATGGAGGGAAGAGACTGTACTATGGCTACACCTTC

j_call: TRBJ2-2
cdr3_length: 16
v_call: TRBV6-1
d_call: NA
clone_size: NA
cdr3_aa: CASSGPSQGYAGELFF
cdr3_nt: TGTGCCAGCAGTGGCCCATCACAGGGTTATGCCGGGGAGCTGTTTTTT

j_call: TRBJ2-2
cdr3_length: 16
v_call: TRBV5-4
d_call: NA
clone_size: NA
cdr3_aa: CASSLARGENTGELFF
cdr3_nt: TGTGCCAGCAGCTTGGCTCGCGGGGAGAACACCGGGGAGCTGTTTTTT

j_call: TRBJ1-1
cdr3_length: 13
v_call: TRBV11-2
d_call: TRBD1
clone_size: NA
cdr3_aa: CASSFDRAAEAFF
cdr3_nt: TGTGCCAGCAGCTTCGACAGGGCGGCTGAAGCTTTCTTT

j_call: TRBJ2-3
cdr3_length: 16
v_call: TRBV7-6
d_call: TRBD2
clone_size: NA
cdr3_aa: CASSPGLAGETDTQYF
cdr3_nt: TGTGCCAGCAGCCCGGGACTAGCGGGGGAGACAGATACGCAGTATTTT

j_call: TRBJ2-7
cdr3_length: 13
v_call: TRBV11-2
d_call: NA
clone_size: NA
cdr3_aa: CASSLASGYEQYF
cdr3_nt: TGTGCCAGCAGCTTAGCCTCAGGCTACGAGCAGTACTTC

j_call: TRBJ2-7
cdr3_length: 14
v_call: TRBV4-2
d_call: NA
clone_size: NA
cdr3_aa: CASSQWGSSYEQYF
cdr3_nt: TGTGCCAGCAGCCAATGGGGCAGCTCCTACGAGCAGTACTTC

j_call: TRBJ2-5
cdr3_length: 14
v_call: TRBV7-9
d_call: NA
clone_size: few
cdr3_aa: CASSLTGEGGTQYF
cdr3_nt: TGTGCCAGCAGCTTAACGGGAGAAGGCGGGACCCAGTACTTC

j_call: TRBJ2-2
cdr3_length: 16
v_call: TRBV11-2
d_call: TRBD1
clone_size: NA
cdr3_aa: CASSPPGTGGIGELFF
cdr3_nt: TGTGCCAGCAGTCCCCCGGGGACAGGGGGAATCGGGGAGCTGTTTTTT

j_call: TRBJ2-1
cdr3_length: 15
v_call: TRBV6-2/TRBV6-3
d_call: TRBD2
clone_size: NA
cdr3_aa: CASSRLAGGYNEQFF
cdr3_nt: TGTGCCAGCAGTCGCTTGGCGGGGGGATACAATGAGCAGTTCTTC

j_call: TRBJ1-2
cdr3_length: 14
v_call: TRBV27
d_call: NA
clone_size: once
cdr3_aa: CASRLAGGAGGYTF
cdr3_nt: TGTGCCAGCAGGCTTGCTGGGGGGGCGGGTGGCTACACCTTC

j_call: TRBJ2-7
cdr3_length: 14
v_call: TRBV29-1
d_call: NA
clone_size: NA
cdr3_aa: CSVLAGLGFYEQYF
cdr3_nt: TGCAGCGTTCTCGCGGGCCTGGGCTTCTACGAGCAGTACTTC

j_call: TRBJ2-1
cdr3_length: 12
v_call: TRBV18
d_call: NA
clone_size: NA
cdr3_aa: CASLMLDNEQFF
cdr3_nt: TGTGCCAGCTTGATGTTAGACAATGAGCAGTTCTTC

j_call: TRBJ2-1
cdr3_length: 19
v_call: TRBV15
d_call: TRBD2
clone_size: NA
cdr3_aa: CATSRAVLAASRSYNEQFF
cdr3_nt: TGTGCCACCAGCAGAGCGGTACTAGCGGCCTCCCGCTCCTACAATGAGCAGTTCTTC

j_call: TRBJ2-5
cdr3_length: 14
v_call: TRBV5-1
d_call: NA
clone_size: NA
cdr3_aa: CASSLELSGETQYF
cdr3_nt: TGCGCCAGCAGCTTAGAACTCTCGGGGGAGACCCAGTACTTC

j_call: TRBJ2-3
cdr3_length: 15
v_call: TRBV27
d_call: TRBD2
clone_size: NA
cdr3_aa: CASKELAGRTDTQYF
cdr3_nt: TGTGCCAGCAAGGAACTAGCGGGAAGGACAGATACGCAGTATTTT